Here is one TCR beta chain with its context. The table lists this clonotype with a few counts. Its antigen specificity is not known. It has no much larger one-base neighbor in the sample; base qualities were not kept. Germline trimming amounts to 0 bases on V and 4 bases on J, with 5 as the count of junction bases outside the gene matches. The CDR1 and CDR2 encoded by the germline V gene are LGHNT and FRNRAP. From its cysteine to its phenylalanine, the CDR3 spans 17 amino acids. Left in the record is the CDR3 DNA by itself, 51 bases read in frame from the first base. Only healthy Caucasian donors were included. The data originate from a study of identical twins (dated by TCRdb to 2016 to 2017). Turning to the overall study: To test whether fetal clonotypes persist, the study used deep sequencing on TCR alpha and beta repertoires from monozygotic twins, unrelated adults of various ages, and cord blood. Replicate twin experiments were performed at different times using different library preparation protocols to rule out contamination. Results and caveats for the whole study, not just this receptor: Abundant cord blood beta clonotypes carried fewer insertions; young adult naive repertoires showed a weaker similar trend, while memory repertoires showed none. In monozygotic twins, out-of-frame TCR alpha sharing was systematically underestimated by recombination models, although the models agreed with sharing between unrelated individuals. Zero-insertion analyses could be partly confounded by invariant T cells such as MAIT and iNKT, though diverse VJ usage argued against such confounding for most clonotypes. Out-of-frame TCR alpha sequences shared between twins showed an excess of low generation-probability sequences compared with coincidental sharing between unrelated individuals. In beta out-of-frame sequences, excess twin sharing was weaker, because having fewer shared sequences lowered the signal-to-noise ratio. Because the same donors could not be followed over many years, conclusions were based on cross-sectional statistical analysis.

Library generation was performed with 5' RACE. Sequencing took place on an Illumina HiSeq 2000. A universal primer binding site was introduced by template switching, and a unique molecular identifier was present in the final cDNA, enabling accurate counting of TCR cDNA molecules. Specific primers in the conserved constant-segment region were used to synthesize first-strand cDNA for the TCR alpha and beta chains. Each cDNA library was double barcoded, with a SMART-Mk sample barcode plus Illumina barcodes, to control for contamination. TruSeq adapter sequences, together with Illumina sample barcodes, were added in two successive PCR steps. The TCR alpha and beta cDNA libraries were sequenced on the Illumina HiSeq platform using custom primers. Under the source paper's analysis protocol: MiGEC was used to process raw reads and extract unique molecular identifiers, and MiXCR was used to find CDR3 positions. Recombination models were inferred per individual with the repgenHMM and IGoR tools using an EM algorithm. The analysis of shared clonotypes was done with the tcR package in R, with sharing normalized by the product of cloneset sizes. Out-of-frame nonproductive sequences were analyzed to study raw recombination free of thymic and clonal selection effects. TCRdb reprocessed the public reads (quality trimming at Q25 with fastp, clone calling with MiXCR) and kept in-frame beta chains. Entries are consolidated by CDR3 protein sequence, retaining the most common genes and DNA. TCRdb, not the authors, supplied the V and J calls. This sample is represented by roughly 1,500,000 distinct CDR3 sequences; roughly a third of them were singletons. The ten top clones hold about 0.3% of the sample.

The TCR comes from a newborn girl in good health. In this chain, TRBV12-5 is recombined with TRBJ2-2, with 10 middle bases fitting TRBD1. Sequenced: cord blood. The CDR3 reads CASGLVMGQGTTGELFF. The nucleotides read TGTGCTAGTGGTTTGGTAATGGGACAGGGGACCACCGGGGAGCTGTTTTTT.